These 7 T cell receptor beta chains share one sample of origin, sequenced in a study of OX40 agonist ivuxolimab in advanced cancers. Repertoires were generated with immunoSEQ multiplex PCR, while TCRdb's copy carries only in-frame clones and drops some. The data show 55,000 to 80,000 clones, over 75% seen once. This specimen consisted of CD4+ or CD8+ T cells sorted from blood, obtained in a trial of the OX40 agonist ivuxolimab. These receptors came from an adult with an advanced solid tumor such as melanoma, head and neck, liver or kidney cancer.

The V and J genes are TRBV6-5 and TRBJ2-7; D gene unclear. CDR1 MNHEY and CDR2 SVGAGI come from the germline V gene. This CDR3 is built from 15 residues. V shed 6 bases and J shed 0 bases, with 15 bases lying between them. CDR3 residues: CASSLDPGSSYEQYF. For the CDR3, the DNA is TGTGCCAGCAGCCTGGACCCCGGAAGCTCCTACGAGCAGTACTTC.

This chain links TRBV5-4 with TRBJ1-1; D perhaps matches TRBD1 (5 bases). The CDR3 runs to 15 residues. The germline V gene has CDR1 SGHNT and CDR2 YYREEE (reference sequence). Trimming cost V 4 bases and J 0 bases, with 13 bases left between them. The CDR3 is CASSPYQGMNTEAFF. CDR3 coding DNA: TGTGCCAGCAGCCCGTATCAGGGCATGAACACTGAAGCTTTCTTT.

The V gene is TRBV6-1, the J gene TRBJ2-5, with 7 bases matching TRBD1. V lost 4 bases and J lost 5; bases outside the gene matches: 10. This CDR3 has 15 amino acids. The germline V gene has CDR1 MNHNS and CDR2 SASEGT. CDR3 protein: CASSGGSGGTETQYF. DNA for the CDR3: TGTGCCAGCAGTGGAGGCTCAGGGGGTACGGAGACCCAGTACTTC.

The gene calls are TRBV5-8 and TRBJ1-2; a weak D match, TRBD1 (5 bases). The V end lost 2 bases, the J end lost 3 bases, and 11 bases lay between the germline ends. The CDR3 sequence is 14 residues long. CDR1 SGHTS and CDR2 YDEGEE come from the germline V gene. CDR3 in amino acids: CASSLPDTHYGYTF. The CDR3, as DNA: TGTGCCAGCAGCTTACCGGACACACACTATGGCTACACCTTC.

This clone was found once. This chain joins TRBV23-1 and TRBJ2-7; 10 bases map to TRBD1. TRBV23-1 is designated an ORF whose function remains uncertain. CDR3 length: 16 residues. The ends lost 3 bases at V and 0 bases at J; junction bases unmatched: 5. The CDR3: CASSHRDRGSSYEQYF. In nucleotides, the CDR3 is TGCGCCAGCAGTCACAGGGACAGGGGTAGCTCCTACGAGCAGTACTTC.

The J gene is TRBJ1-2, the V gene TRBV27; no definite D call. The CDR3 is made up of 14 amino acids. The V end lost 2 bases, the J end lost 0 bases, and 7 bases lay between the germline ends. In germline, CDR1 is MNHEY, CDR2 SMNVEV (reference sequence). Here the CDR3 DNA reads TGTGCCAGCAGTTTAAAAGGAGCTAACTATGGCTACACCTTC. Translation gives CASSLKGANYGYTF.

This clone was picked up a small number of times. V and J are TRBV7-2 and TRBJ2-1; 8 bases are a match to TRBD2. The germline gives CDR1 SGHTA, CDR2 FQGNSA. The CDR3 is 15 amino acids. Trimming cost V 5 bases and J 9 bases; bases outside gene matches: 12. Here the CDR3 reads CASSPTSGREFEQFF. As DNA, the CDR3 is TGTGCCAGCAGCCCCACTAGCGGTCGAGAGTTTGAGCAGTTCTTC.